This entry lists 15 T cell receptor beta chains sequenced from one sample in a study of T cell changes during pregnancy in multiple sclerosis. The assay was immunoSEQ multiplex PCR, and TCRdb's table has in-frame clones only and misses some. The profile covers some 31,000 clones, with around nine tenths appearing a single time and approximately 6% taken by the ten largest. The specimen was CD8+ T cells from peripheral blood mononuclear cells, collected before pregnancy. These receptors were collected from a female donor with multiple sclerosis, enrolled in a pregnancy study.

The chain carries TRBV7-4 and TRBJ1-5; D remains unclear. CDR1 is SGHVT, CDR2 SQSDAQ, per germline. This CDR3 has 15 residues. Trimming took 4 bases from V and 0 from J, leaving 10 bases between them. The CDR3 DNA reads TGTGCCAGCAGCTCCCGAGGCAGTAGCAATCAGCCCCAGCATTTT. This encodes CASSSRGSSNQPQHF.

This chain links TRBV23-1 with TRBJ2-7; D is undetermined. TRBV23-1 is classed as an ORF, of uncertain function. This CDR3 spans 14 amino acids. Trimming took 4 bases from V and 7 from J, leaving 17 bases between them. The CDR3 bases are TGCGCCAGCAGTCTAGCCGATGAGCTCGGAGAGCAGTACTTC. Amino acids: CASSLADELGEQYF.

The chain links TRBV7-2 to TRBJ2-1, with TRBD2 as a possible D gene (6 bases). This CDR3 has 14 amino acids. V lost 5 bases to trimming and J lost 9 bases, with 17 bases between them. Germline CDR1 SGHTA, CDR2 FQGNSA. The CDR3 is CASSPPGESSEQFF. In DNA, the CDR3 is TGTGCCAGCAGCCCGCCGGGAGAATCCAGTGAGCAGTTCTTC.

The chain couples TRBV5-1 to TRBJ1-1; possibly TRBD1 for D (6 bases). The CDR3 is 15 amino acids. Germline V gene data show CDR1 as SGHRS and CDR2 as YFSETQ. With 3 bases removed from V and 1 base from J, the gap between germline ends came to 13 bases. CDR3 sequence: CASSSRGGGNTEAFF. DNA for the CDR3: TGCGCCAGCAGCTCAAGGGGGGGCGGGAACACTGAAGCTTTCTTT.

This clone was observed a single time. This sequence joins TRBV9 and TRBJ2-5; D possibly corresponds to TRBD2 (5 bases). Per germline, CDR1 SGDLS and CDR2 YYNGEE. V was shortened by 5 bases and J by 3 bases, with 17 bases between the two germline ends. The CDR3 is 15 residues long. The CDR3 bases are TGTGCCAGCAGTTCCCACCTAACTAGAGAAGAGACCCAGTACTTC. Translating it yields CASSSHLTREETQYF.

V and J are TRBV7-2 and TRBJ2-1, with no clear D. CDR1 and CDR2 (germline): SGHTA, FQGNSA. The CDR3 has 14 amino acids. Deletions cut 1 base from V and 5 bases from J, with 9 bases between. As DNA, the CDR3 is TGTGCCAGCAGCTTAGATCCCTATAACAATGAGCAGTTCTTC. Translating gives CASSLDPYNNEQFF.

This sequence joins TRBV27 and TRBJ1-5, with D possibly being TRBD1 (5 bases). Trimming removed 8 bases from V and 3 bases from J, with 17 bases in between. The CDR3 covers 15 residues. CDR1 MNHEY and CDR2 SMNVEV come from the germline V gene (reference sequence). CDR3 bases: TGTGCCAGCCGCAAGAATACCAGGGTCAATCAGCCCCAGCATTTT. Translating gives CASRKNTRVNQPQHF.

CDR3 bases: TGTGCCAGCAGCTTAGTGCCGGGAAGCGAGCAGTACTTC. It translates to CASSLVPGSEQYF. This chain joins TRBV7-2 and TRBJ2-7, with a tentative D call TRBD2 (5 bases). This CDR3 region has 13 residues. V lost 1 base to trimming and J lost 6 bases, with 10 bases between them. The V gene's germline CDR1 is SGHTA and CDR2 FQGNSA.

This rearrangement joins TRBV27 to TRBJ2-2; 7 bases line up with TRBD1. Germline V lookup: CDR1 MNHEY, CDR2 SMNVEV (reference sequence). The CDR3 is made up of 16 amino acids. Losses at the gene ends were 3 bases for V and 3 bases for J; bases not matched to a gene: 7. CDR3 in DNA: TGTGCCAGCAGTTTTGTACAGGGGCTCGACACCGGGGAGCTGTTTTTT. This encodes CASSFVQGLDTGELFF.

This chain links TRBV19 with TRBJ2-7, with 8 bases that match TRBD2. The CDR3 is made up of 14 amino acids. Germline values: CDR1 LNHDA, CDR2 SQIVND (reference sequence). Trimming at V came to 5 bases and at J to 7 bases, leaving 10 bases not matched to a gene. The CDR3 region has the DNA TGTGCCAGTAGTTATATGGCGGGGGGTGTGGAGCAGTACTTC. It is translated as CASSYMAGGVEQYF.

V gene TRBV28 combines with J gene TRBJ1-4; 7 bases agree with TRBD1. Germline CDR1 reads MDHEN; CDR2 reads SYDVKM. This CDR3 is 15 amino acids long. After removal of 2 bases from V and 8 bases from J, the junction contained 8 bases not matched to a gene. The CDR3 DNA reads as TGTGCCAGCAGTTTACCCGGACAGGTCGAAGAAAAACTGTTTTTT. It translates to CASSLPGQVEEKLFF.

The chain carries TRBV4-3 and TRBJ2-7; TRBD1 might be the D (5 bases). V shed 0 bases and J shed 1 base, with 7 bases lying between them. Germline values: CDR1 LGHNA, CDR2 YSLEER. The CDR3 has 14 amino acids. The DNA for the CDR3 is TGCGCCAGCAGCCAAGATCCAGGGTCCTACGAGCAGTACTTC. It translates to CASSQDPGSYEQYF.

This clone appeared once. This chain uses TRBV29-1 with TRBJ1-2; D is perhaps TRBD1 (6 bases). The CDR3 has 14 residues. Germline CDR1 is SQVTM and CDR2 is ANQGSEA. Trimming cost V 7 bases and J 5 bases, with 20 bases left between them. The CDR3 sequence: CSAGGGREGYGYTF. The CDR3 DNA follows: TGCAGCGCCGGGGGGGGCAGGGAGGGGTATGGCTACACCTTC.

The gene calls are TRBV7-3 and TRBJ2-3; 7 bases align to TRBD1. The trim removed 4 bases at V and 2 bases at J, leaving 6 bases unmatched. This CDR3 comprises 15 residues. Germline lookup yields CDR1 SGHTA and CDR2 FQGTGA. Here the CDR3 reads CASSYRDSFTDTQYF. The CDR3 DNA reads as TGTGCCAGCAGCTACCGGGACAGTTTCACAGATACGCAGTATTTT.

The V gene is TRBV7-9, the J gene TRBJ1-5; possibly TRBD1 for D (5 bases). Between the trimmed V and J ends, which lost 2 bases and 5 bases, there was a span of 13 bases. CDR3 length: 15 residues. From germline, CDR1 is SEHNR and CDR2 FQNEAQ (reference sequence). The CDR3 region is CASSLYLGVDQPQHF. In nucleotides, the CDR3 is TGTGCCAGCAGCTTATATTTAGGGGTCGATCAGCCCCAGCATTTT.